A single sample is the source of the 4 T cell receptor beta chains below, sequenced in a study of molecular identifiers for immune sequencing clone quantification. TCRdb passed the PCR reads through MiXCR, listing each CDR3 protein once. The table has hundreds of thousands of distinct CDR3 sequences, approximately 20% seen once. Sequencing was done on a sample of naive CD8+ T cells from blood, with Jurkat cell RNA spiked in. As for subset: FACS-sorted CD8+CD4-CCR7+CD45RA+ naive T cells. All receptors derive from a human donor in good health. Some libraries in this study had Jurkat cell RNA spiked in.

This clonotype was recorded many times. V usage is TRBV20-1 and J usage is TRBJ2-1; 10 nucleotides align to TRBD2. V dropped 3 bases and J dropped 6; count of bases not matched to a gene: 8. In germline, CDR1 is DFQATT, CDR2 SNEGSKA (reference sequence). CDR3 length equals 15 residues. DNA of the CDR3: TGCAGTGCTAGTAGTTCTAGCGGGAGTCTCAATGAGCAGTTCTTC. It is translated as CSASSSSGSLNEQFF.

This clonotype was seen more than once but under ten times. This chain links TRBV3-1 with TRBJ2-3; 12 nucleotides align to TRBD2. Germline trimming cut 4 bases from V and 6 bases from J; bases unmatched to any gene: 5. The CDR3 has 15 residues. In germline, CDR1 is LGHDT, CDR2 YNNKEL (reference sequence). Here the CDR3 reads CASSLGTSGRDTQYF. The CDR3 DNA follows: TGTGCCAGCAGCCTCGGGACTAGCGGGCGCGATACGCAGTATTTT.

As regards this clonotype: This could be a read error, since a much larger clone is one nucleotide away. The genes are TRBV14 and TRBJ2-1; D ambiguous. The germline CDR1 and CDR2 sequences are SGHDN and FVKESK. The CDR3 loop spans 15 amino acids. CDR3 bases: TGTGCCAGCTCTACCTTTGGCAGCTCCTACAATGAGCAGCTCTTC. It translates to CASSTFGSSYNEQLF.

CDR3 DNA sequence: TGTGCCAGCAGGACCGAGAAATACTCCTACAATGAGCAGTTCTTC. Protein: CASRTEKYSYNEQFF. This chain joins TRBV6-5 and TRBJ2-1; D unclear. The CDR3 covers 15 residues. Trimming removed 6 bases at V and 0 bases at J, with 12 bases between. The V gene's germline CDR1 is MNHEY and CDR2 SVGAGI.